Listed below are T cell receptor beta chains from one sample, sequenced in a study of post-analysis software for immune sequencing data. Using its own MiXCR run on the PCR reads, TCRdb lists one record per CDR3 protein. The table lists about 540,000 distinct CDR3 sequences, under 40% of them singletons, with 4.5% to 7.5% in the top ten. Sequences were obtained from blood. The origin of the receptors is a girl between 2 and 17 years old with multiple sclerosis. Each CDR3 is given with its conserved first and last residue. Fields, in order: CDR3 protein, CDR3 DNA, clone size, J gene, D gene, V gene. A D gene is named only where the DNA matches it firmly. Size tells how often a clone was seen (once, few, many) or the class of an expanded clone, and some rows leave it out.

cdr3_aa: CASSYGGASSPLHF; cdr3_nt: TGTGCCAGCAGTTACGGTGGGGCAAGTTCACCCCTCCACTTT; clone_size: few; j_call: TRBJ1-6; d_call: NA; v_call: TRBV6-5
cdr3_aa: CASSLGVLDGLTDTQYF; cdr3_nt: TGCGCCAGCAGCTTGGGGGTCTTGGACGGTCTTACAGATACGCAGTATTTT; clone_size: few; j_call: TRBJ2-3; d_call: NA; v_call: TRBV5-1
cdr3_aa: CASSPRRFYEQYF; cdr3_nt: TGTGCCAGCAGCCCACGAAGGTTCTACGAGCAGTACTTC; clone_size: few; j_call: TRBJ2-7; d_call: NA; v_call: TRBV12-3/TRBV12-4
cdr3_aa: CASSQAIGGLYEQYF; cdr3_nt: TGTGCCAGCAGCCAAGCGATTGGGGGGCTCTACGAGCAGTACTTC; clone_size: few; j_call: TRBJ2-7; d_call: NA; v_call: TRBV3-1
cdr3_aa: CASSLLGLPGGGYTF; cdr3_nt: TGTGCCAGCAGCCTCCTCGGGCTACCGGGTGGGGGCTACACCTTC; clone_size: NA; j_call: TRBJ1-2; d_call: NA; v_call: TRBV11-2
cdr3_aa: CSASLWGTDTQYF; cdr3_nt: TGCAGTGCTAGTCTCTGGGGCACAGATACGCAGTATTTT; clone_size: few; j_call: TRBJ2-3; d_call: NA; v_call: TRBV20-1
cdr3_aa: CSVASGERKAQYF; cdr3_nt: TGCAGCGTCGCCTCGGGGGAGCGGAAGGCCCAGTACTTC; clone_size: few; j_call: TRBJ2-5; d_call: NA; v_call: TRBV29-1
cdr3_aa: CASRPPGQGLYSGYTF; cdr3_nt: TGTGCCAGCAGACCCCCGGGACAGGGTTTGTATTCTGGCTACACCTTC; clone_size: few; j_call: TRBJ1-2; d_call: TRBD1; v_call: TRBV6-6
cdr3_aa: CASSLRLGFIETQYF; cdr3_nt: TGTGCCAGCAGCTTAAGACTGGGTTTTATAGAGACCCAGTACTTC; clone_size: few; j_call: TRBJ2-5; d_call: NA; v_call: TRBV7-9
cdr3_aa: CASSFGQDFYEQYF; cdr3_nt: TGCGCCAGCAGCTTCGGACAGGATTTCTACGAGCAGTACTTC; clone_size: NA; j_call: TRBJ2-7; d_call: TRBD1; v_call: TRBV5-1
cdr3_aa: CASSLLSDTEAFF; cdr3_nt: TGTGCCAGCAGTTTGTTGTCGGACACTGAAGCTTTCTTT; clone_size: NA; j_call: TRBJ1-1; d_call: NA; v_call: TRBV12-3/TRBV12-4
cdr3_aa: CAITSESGRAAYNEQFF; cdr3_nt: TGTGCCATCACTTCGGAATCGGGCAGGGCGGCCTACAATGAGCAGTTCTTC; clone_size: NA; j_call: TRBJ2-1; d_call: NA; v_call: TRBV10-3
cdr3_aa: CASQGQGSGRTQYF; cdr3_nt: TGTGCCAGCCAGGGACAGGGCTCCGGGAGGACCCAGTACTTC; clone_size: NA; j_call: TRBJ2-5; d_call: TRBD1; v_call: TRBV7-6
cdr3_aa: CASSDLYGYTF; cdr3_nt: TGTGCCAGCAGCGATCTCTATGGCTACACCTTC; clone_size: NA; j_call: TRBJ1-2; d_call: NA; v_call: TRBV3-1
cdr3_aa: CATSRNGDEQFF; cdr3_nt: TGTGCCACCAGCAGAAATGGGGATGAGCAGTTCTTC; clone_size: few; j_call: TRBJ2-1; d_call: NA; v_call: TRBV15
cdr3_aa: CASAPRVNYGYTF; cdr3_nt: TGTGCTAGTGCCCCCCGGGTCAACTATGGCTACACCTTC; clone_size: NA; j_call: TRBJ1-2; d_call: NA; v_call: TRBV12-5
cdr3_aa: CASSFAGTGRLYNEQFF; cdr3_nt: TGTGCCAGCAGCTTCGCCGGGACAGGGAGACTCTACAATGAGCAGTTCTTC; clone_size: NA; j_call: TRBJ2-1; d_call: TRBD1; v_call: TRBV11-2
cdr3_aa: CASSLGTGFTADTQYF; cdr3_nt: TGTGCCAGCAGCTTAGGGACAGGGTTCACCGCAGATACGCAGTATTTT; clone_size: few; j_call: TRBJ2-3; d_call: TRBD1; v_call: TRBV11-2
cdr3_aa: CASSPGSTDQPQHF; cdr3_nt: TGTGCCAGCTCACCTGGGAGTACCGATCAGCCCCAGCATTTT; clone_size: NA; j_call: TRBJ1-5; d_call: NA; v_call: TRBV18
cdr3_aa: CASSQVRGQSEKLFF; cdr3_nt: TGCGCCAGCAGCCAAGTACGGGGGCAGAGTGAAAAACTGTTTTTT; clone_size: NA; j_call: TRBJ1-4; d_call: NA; v_call: TRBV4-1
cdr3_aa: CASSFAADSGANVLTF; cdr3_nt: TGCGCCAGCAGCTTCGCCGCTGACTCTGGGGCCAACGTCCTGACTTTC; clone_size: NA; j_call: TRBJ2-6; d_call: NA; v_call: TRBV5-1
cdr3_aa: CASSEPPGRWNSPLHF; cdr3_nt: TGTGCCAGCAGTGAACCCCCTGGGAGGTGGAATTCACCCCTCCACTTT; clone_size: few; j_call: TRBJ1-6; d_call: NA; v_call: TRBV6-1
cdr3_aa: CASSLGLAGGSYNGQFF; cdr3_nt: TGCGCCAGCAGCTTGGGACTAGCGGGGGGGTCCTACAATGGGCAGTTCTTC; clone_size: NA; j_call: TRBJ2-1; d_call: TRBD2; v_call: TRBV5-1
cdr3_aa: CASSYPDGEKLFF; cdr3_nt: TGTGCCAGCAGTTATCCGGACGGAGAAAAACTGTTTTTT; clone_size: NA; j_call: TRBJ1-4; d_call: NA; v_call: TRBV6-6
cdr3_aa: CSVVGIAGDPRIDTQYF; cdr3_nt: TGCAGCGTTGTGGGGATAGCGGGGGATCCGCGAATAGATACGCAGTATTTT; clone_size: few; j_call: TRBJ2-3; d_call: TRBD2; v_call: TRBV29-1
cdr3_aa: CASSLPGNEQYF; cdr3_nt: TGCGCCAGCAGCTTACCGGGGAACGAGCAGTACTTC; clone_size: many; j_call: TRBJ2-7; d_call: NA; v_call: TRBV5-1
cdr3_aa: CSALKWDQETQYF; cdr3_nt: TGCAGTGCTTTAAAATGGGACCAAGAGACCCAGTACTTC; clone_size: few; j_call: TRBJ2-5; d_call: NA; v_call: TRBV20-1
cdr3_aa: CASSAEPGQKETQYF; cdr3_nt: TGTGCCAGCAGTGCCGAGCCGGGACAGAAAGAGACCCAGTACTTC; clone_size: few; j_call: TRBJ2-5; d_call: TRBD1; v_call: TRBV2
cdr3_aa: CASSFSGTGGYEQYF; cdr3_nt: TGTGCCAGCAGCTTTTCCGGGACAGGGGGGTACGAGCAGTACTTC; clone_size: NA; j_call: TRBJ2-7; d_call: TRBD1; v_call: TRBV5-6
cdr3_aa: CSADGGGHYEQYF; cdr3_nt: TGCAGTGCCGATGGGGGGGGCCACTACGAGCAGTACTTC; clone_size: few; j_call: TRBJ2-7; d_call: NA; v_call: TRBV20-1
cdr3_aa: CASTRGLAGAETQYF; cdr3_nt: TGTGCCAGCACCCGGGGACTAGCGGGGGCGGAGACCCAGTACTTC; clone_size: few; j_call: TRBJ2-5; d_call: TRBD2; v_call: TRBV6-5
cdr3_aa: CASSIFTDTQYF; cdr3_nt: TGTGCCAGTAGTATTTTCACAGATACGCAGTATTTT; clone_size: few; j_call: TRBJ2-3; d_call: NA; v_call: TRBV19
cdr3_aa: CASSREQGSDTQYF; cdr3_nt: TGTGCCAGCTCACGCGAACAGGGTTCAGATACGCAGTATTTT; clone_size: NA; j_call: TRBJ2-3; d_call: NA; v_call: TRBV18
cdr3_aa: CASSPDTTGGYGYTF; cdr3_nt: TGCGCCAGCAGCCCCGATACGACAGGCGGATATGGCTACACCTTC; clone_size: NA; j_call: TRBJ1-2; d_call: NA; v_call: TRBV4-1
cdr3_aa: CASGSGPAYEQYF; cdr3_nt: TGTGCCAGCGGAAGCGGTCCCGCCTACGAGCAGTACTTC; clone_size: NA; j_call: TRBJ2-7; d_call: NA; v_call: TRBV7-2
cdr3_aa: CSLGGGSGTDTQYF; cdr3_nt: TGCAGCCTTGGCGGGGGGTCGGGGACAGATACGCAGTATTTT; clone_size: NA; j_call: TRBJ2-3; d_call: TRBD2; v_call: TRBV29-1
cdr3_aa: CASSQVTNTEAFF; cdr3_nt: TGCGCCAGCAGCCAAGTTACAAACACTGAAGCTTTCTTT; clone_size: few; j_call: TRBJ1-1; d_call: NA; v_call: TRBV4-1
cdr3_aa: CASSPLEGWQFF; cdr3_nt: TGTGCCAGCTCACCATTAGAAGGTTGGCAGTTCTTC; clone_size: few; j_call: TRBJ2-1; d_call: NA; v_call: TRBV18
cdr3_aa: CASGLVENEQFF; cdr3_nt: TGTGCTAGTGGTTTGGTAGAGAATGAGCAGTTCTTC; clone_size: few; j_call: TRBJ2-1; d_call: NA; v_call: TRBV12-5
cdr3_aa: CSAAPSGVSTDTQYF; cdr3_nt: TGCAGTGCTGCTCCTAGCGGGGTTAGCACAGATACGCAGTATTTT; clone_size: NA; j_call: TRBJ2-3; d_call: TRBD2; v_call: TRBV20-1
cdr3_aa: CASSPRMDRVGHEQYF; cdr3_nt: TGTGCCAGTAGTCCCCGAATGGACAGGGTTGGCCACGAGCAGTACTTC; clone_size: NA; j_call: TRBJ2-7; d_call: TRBD1; v_call: TRBV19
cdr3_aa: CASSRQVRGRNEQYF; cdr3_nt: TGCGCCAGCAGCCGACAAGTCCGGGGGCGCAACGAGCAGTACTTC; clone_size: NA; j_call: TRBJ2-7; d_call: NA; v_call: TRBV5-1
cdr3_aa: CASSPPDAGEETQYF; cdr3_nt: TGTGCCAGCTCACCACCGGATGCGGGGGAAGAGACCCAGTACTTC; clone_size: NA; j_call: TRBJ2-5; d_call: TRBD2; v_call: TRBV18
cdr3_aa: CSARDRKGYSNQPQHF; cdr3_nt: TGCAGTGCTAGAGACAGGAAGGGGTATAGCAATCAGCCCCAGCATTTT; clone_size: NA; j_call: TRBJ1-5; d_call: NA; v_call: TRBV20-1
cdr3_aa: CASTGLAGGVLETQYF; cdr3_nt: TGCGCCAGCACGGGACTAGCGGGGGGCGTCCTAGAGACCCAGTACTTC; clone_size: once; j_call: TRBJ2-5; d_call: TRBD2; v_call: TRBV5-1